The clone carrying this TCR beta chain was counted at least ten times. This record belongs to a study of CDR3 diversity in severe acne. V dropped 3 bases and J dropped 5; count of bases not matched to a gene: 4. The CDR3 runs to 14 residues. CDR1 WSHSY and CDR2 SAAADI come from the germline V gene. TCRdb re-analysed the PCR reads in MiXCR, keeping a single row per CDR3 protein. The sample includes about 98,000 distinct CDR3 sequences, under 60% of them seen just once. This clonotype was obtained from a male donor with acne. Sequenced input: blood. The rearrangement links TRBV10-2 to TRBJ1-5; 7 bases line up with TRBD1. This CDR3 reads CASSDQGEDQPQHF. The CDR3 coding sequence is TGCGCCAGCAGTGACCAGGGGGAGGATCAGCCCCAGCATTTT.